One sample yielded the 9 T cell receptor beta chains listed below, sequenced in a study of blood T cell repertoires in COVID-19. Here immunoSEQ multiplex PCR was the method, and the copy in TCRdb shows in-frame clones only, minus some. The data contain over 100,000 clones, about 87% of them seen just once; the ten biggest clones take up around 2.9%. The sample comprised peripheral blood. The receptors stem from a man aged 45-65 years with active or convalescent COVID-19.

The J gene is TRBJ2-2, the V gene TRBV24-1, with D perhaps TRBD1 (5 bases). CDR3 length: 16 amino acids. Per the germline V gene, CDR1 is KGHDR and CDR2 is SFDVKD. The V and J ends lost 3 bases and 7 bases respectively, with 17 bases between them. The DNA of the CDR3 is TGTGCCACCAGTGATCCCCGCAGGGTTCCGAACGGGGAGCTGTTTTTT. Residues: CATSDPRRVPNGELFF.

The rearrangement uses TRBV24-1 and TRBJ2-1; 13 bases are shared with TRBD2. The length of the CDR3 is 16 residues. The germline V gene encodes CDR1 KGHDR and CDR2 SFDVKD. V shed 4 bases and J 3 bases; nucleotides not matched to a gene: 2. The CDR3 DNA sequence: TGTGCCACCAGTGAGGGACTAGCGGGAATCTACAATGAGCAGTTCTTC. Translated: CATSEGLAGIYNEQFF.

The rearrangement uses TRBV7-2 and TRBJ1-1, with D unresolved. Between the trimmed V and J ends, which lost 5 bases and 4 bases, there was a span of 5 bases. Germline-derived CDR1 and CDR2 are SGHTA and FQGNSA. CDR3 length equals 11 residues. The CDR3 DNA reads TGTGCCAGCAGCACCGGCACTGAAGCTTTCTTT. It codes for CASSTGTEAFF.

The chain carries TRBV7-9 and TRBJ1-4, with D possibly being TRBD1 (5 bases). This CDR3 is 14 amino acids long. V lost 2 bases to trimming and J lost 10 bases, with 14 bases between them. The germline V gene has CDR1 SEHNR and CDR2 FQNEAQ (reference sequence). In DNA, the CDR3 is TGTGCCAGCAGCTTACAGACAGAAGAGGTAAAACTGTTTTTT. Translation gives CASSLQTEEVKLFF. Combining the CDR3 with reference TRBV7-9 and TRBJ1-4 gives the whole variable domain DTGVSQNPRHKITKRGQNVTFRCDPISEHNRLYWYRQTLGQGPEFLTYFQNEAQLEKSRLLSDRFSAERPKGSFSTLEIQRTEQGDSAMYLCASSLQTEEVKLFFGSGTQLSVL.

For the CDR3, the DNA is TGCAGCGGAGGGACAGGGGGCTCTCCCTATGGCTACACCTTC. Amino acids: CSGGTGGSPYGYTF. V gene TRBV29-1 combines with J gene TRBJ1-2; 12 bases map to TRBD1. CDR3 length: 14 amino acids. Trimming cost V 7 bases and J 4 bases; bases outside gene matches: 7. Germline CDR1 and CDR2: SQVTM and ANQGSEA.

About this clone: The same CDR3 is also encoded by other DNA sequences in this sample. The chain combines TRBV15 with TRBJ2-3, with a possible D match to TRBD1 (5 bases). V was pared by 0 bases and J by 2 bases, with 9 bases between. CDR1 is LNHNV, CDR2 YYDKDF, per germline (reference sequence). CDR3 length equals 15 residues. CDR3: CATSRDRVNTDTQYF. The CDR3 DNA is TGTGCCACCAGCAGAGACAGGGTTAACACAGATACGCAGTATTTT.

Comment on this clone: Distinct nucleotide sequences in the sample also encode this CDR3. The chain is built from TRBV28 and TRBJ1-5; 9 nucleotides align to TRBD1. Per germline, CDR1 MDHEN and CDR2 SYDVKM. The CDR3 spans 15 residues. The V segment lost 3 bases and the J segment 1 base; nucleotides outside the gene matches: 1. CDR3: CASSFGTGSNQPQHF. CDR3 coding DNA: TGTGCCAGCAGTTTCGGGACAGGGAGCAATCAGCCCCAGCATTTT.

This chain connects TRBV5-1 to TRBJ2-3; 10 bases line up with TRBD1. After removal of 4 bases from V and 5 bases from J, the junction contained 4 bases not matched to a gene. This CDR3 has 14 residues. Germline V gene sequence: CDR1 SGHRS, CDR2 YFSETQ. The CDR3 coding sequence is TGCGCCAGCAGCCGGGGACAGGGGATAGATACGCAGTATTTT. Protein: CASSRGQGIDTQYF. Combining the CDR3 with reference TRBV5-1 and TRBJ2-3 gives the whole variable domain KAGVTQTPRYLIKTRGQQVTLSCSPISGHRSVSWYQQTPGQGLQFLFEYFSETQRNKGNFPGRFSGRQFSNSRSEMNVSTLELGDSALYLCASSRGQGIDTQYFGPGTRLTVL.

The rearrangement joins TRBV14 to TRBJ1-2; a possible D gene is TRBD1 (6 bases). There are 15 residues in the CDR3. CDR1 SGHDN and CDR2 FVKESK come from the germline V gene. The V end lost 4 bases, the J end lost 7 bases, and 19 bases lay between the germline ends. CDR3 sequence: CASSLAGALPGGYTF. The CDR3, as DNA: TGTGCCAGCAGCCTAGCGGGGGCGCTTCCTGGTGGCTACACCTTC.